The clone carrying this TCR beta chain occurred a few times. The antigen remains undetermined. This CDR3 is built from 15 residues. V gave up 3 bases and J gave up 2 bases; unmatched junction bases: 5. The germline V gene has CDR1 LNHNV and CDR2 YYDKDF (reference sequence). The data derive from a study of T cells after yellow fever vaccination. Study-level points and caveats: Post-booster samples contained most primary-vaccination clones (around 95% CD4, roughly 88% CD8).

For TCR, cDNA came from 5'RACE template switching, which added a universal primer site and UMIs. TCRdb recomputed calls from the 5' RACE reads with MiXCR, one row per CDR3 protein. The sample lists about 580,000 distinct CDR3 sequences; around a sixth were seen once. This TCR came from a young man who received the YFV17D yellow fever vaccine. The chain is built from TRBV15 and TRBJ2-3; 7 positions agree with TRBD1. This material consisted of PBMCs, taken 5 to 6 days after the first yellow fever vaccination. CDR3 sequence reads: CATSRTGQLTDTQYF. The CDR3 DNA sequence: TGTGCCACCAGCAGGACAGGGCAACTCACAGATACGCAGTATTTT.